The 27 T cell receptor beta chains given below trace back to one sample, sequenced in a study of human T cells and chemical hapten exposure. MiXCR was run by TCRdb on the RACE reads, yielding one entry per CDR3 protein. The sample has approximately 71,000 distinct CDR3 sequences, 8.5% to 14% seen once. As for time point: patch test 3, about 24 weeks after DPC sensitization. Treatment meaning: therapeutic diphenylcyclopropenone sensitization with weekly scalp DPC. Source: whole blood, taken in connection with sensitization to the hapten diphenylcyclopropenone (DPC). Receptors originate from a woman between 50 and 59 years old with alopecia areata. Some clones in this sample may be carry-over from other donors' samples.

A few counts support this clonotype. The chain recombines TRBV28 with TRBJ1-1; a possible D gene is TRBD1 (6 bases). This CDR3 is 13 amino acids long. Trimming removed 6 bases from V and 10 bases from J, with 18 bases in between. Germline values: CDR1 MDHEN, CDR2 SYDVKM. The CDR3 spells CASSWGGRVGAFF. CDR3 in DNA: TGTGCCAGCAGCTGGGGGGGGCGCGTAGGAGCTTTCTTT.

This clonotype was detected many times. The chain is built from TRBV20-1 and TRBJ1-5, with D possibly TRBD1 on 6 matching bases. This CDR3 is built from 16 residues. Germline CDR1 DFQATT, CDR2 SNEGSKA (reference sequence). The V and J ends lost 2 bases and 0 bases respectively, with 14 bases between them. The CDR3 region is CSARPGTLYSNQPQHF. As DNA, the CDR3 is TGCAGTGCTAGACCCGGGACATTGTATAGCAATCAGCCCCAGCATTTT.

This clonotype was observed many times. The rearrangement joins TRBV7-2 to TRBJ2-3, with D maybe TRBD2 (5 bases). This CDR3 contains 15 residues. Per germline, CDR1 SGHTA and CDR2 FQGNSA. V gave up 5 bases and J gave up 2 bases, with 14 bases separating them. The chain's CDR3 is CASSPFTGNTDTQYF. The CDR3 nucleotides read TGTGCCAGCAGCCCCTTTACGGGGAACACAGATACGCAGTATTTT. Using reference TRBV7-2 and TRBJ2-3 for the parts outside the CDR3, the full variable domain is GAGVSQSPSNKVTEKGKDVELRCDPISGHTALYWYRQSLGQGLEFLIYFQGNSAPDKSGLPSDRFSAERTGGSVSTLTIQRTQQEDSAVYLCASSPFTGNTDTQYFGPGTRLTVL.

This clonotype was counted ten times or more. The gene calls are TRBV29-1 and TRBJ2-2; perhaps TRBD2 as D (6 bases). The CDR3 is 13 residues long. Trimming pared 4 bases from V and 4 bases from J, leaving 10 bases between. CDR1 is SQVTM and CDR2 is ANQGSEA in the germline V gene. This CDR3 reads CSVVGGSTGELFF. The CDR3 nucleotides are TGCAGCGTTGTGGGGGGTAGCACCGGGGAGCTGTTTTTT.

This clonotype was counted only a few times. V is TRBV10-2 and J is TRBJ1-2; TRBD1 agrees at 8 bases. CDR1 is WSHSY, CDR2 SAAADI, per germline. The CDR3 is 15 amino acids. V lost 6 bases and J lost 8; bases outside the gene matches: 14. The CDR3 region has the DNA TGCGCCAGCAGCGAGCCCTCAGGGGGCAAGGAGGGCTACACCTTC. Translated: CASSEPSGGKEGYTF.

This clonotype was seen repeatedly, ten times or more. The V gene is TRBV11-2, the J gene TRBJ1-1; D is unclear. CDR3 size: 14 residues. With 1 base removed from V and 1 base from J, the gap between germline ends came to 7 bases. CDR1 and CDR2 (germline): SGHAT, FQNNGV. CDR3: CASSLVNGNTEAFF. CDR3 sequence (DNA): TGTGCCAGCAGCTTAGTCAACGGGAACACTGAAGCTTTCTTT.

The sample holds many counts of this clonotype. The chain uses TRBV29-1 and TRBJ1-2, with 9 nucleotides matching TRBD1. CDR1 and CDR2 from the germline V gene are SQVTM and ANQGSEA. This CDR3 is built from 11 residues. V trimming: 5 bases; J trimming: 7 bases; junction bases outside the gene matches: 2. This CDR3 is CSVTTGGGYTF. The DNA for the CDR3 is TGCAGCGTTACGACAGGGGGTGGCTACACCTTC. Looking up the rest from reference TRBV29-1 and TRBJ1-2 gives the full variable domain: SAVISQKPSRDICQRGTSLTIQCQVDSQVTMMFWYRQQPGQSLTLIATANQGSEATYESGFVIDKFPISRPNLTFSTLTVSNMSPEDSSIYLCSVTTGGGYTFGSGTRLTVV.

V gene TRBV7-9 combines with J gene TRBJ2-3; D unclear. V was cut by 0 bases and J by 4 bases, with 5 bases left in between. The CDR3 is made up of 13 amino acids. CDR1 is SEHNR and CDR2 is FQNEAQ in the germline V gene (reference sequence). CDR3 loop: CASSLALADTQYF. The DNA of the CDR3 is TGTGCCAGCAGCTTAGCGCTTGCAGATACGCAGTATTTT.

This clonotype came up a few times. J is TRBJ1-5 and V is TRBV28; 8 bases match TRBD1. CDR3 length: 16 amino acids. J gave up 2 bases and V 3 bases, and 6 bases lay outside the gene matches. CDR1 is MDHEN, CDR2 SYDVKM, per germline. This chain's CDR3 is CASSLGLTGGNQPQHF. The DNA for the CDR3 is TGTGCCAGCAGTTTGGGGCTGACAGGGGGCAATCAGCCCCAGCATTTT.

Many counts were recorded for this clonotype. This chain links TRBV20-1 with TRBJ1-2, with TRBD1 as a possible D gene (5 bases). The CDR3 loop spans 15 amino acids. Germline lookup yields CDR1 DFQATT and CDR2 SNEGSKA (reference sequence). The V and J ends lost 5 bases and 4 bases respectively, with 20 bases between them. CDR3 sequence: CSAPPEGLLFYGYTF. DNA of the CDR3: TGCAGTGCTCCGCCGGAGGGACTTCTTTTCTATGGCTACACCTTC.

This clonotype came up a few times. The J gene is TRBJ1-4, the V gene TRBV3-1, with TRBD1 identical over 9 bases. The CDR3 consists of 16 residues. V was clipped by 4 bases and J by 7 bases; unmatched bases: 10. Germline V gene lookup returns CDR1 LGHDT and CDR2 YNNKEL (reference sequence). As DNA, the CDR3 is TGTGCCAGCAGCCCGCAGACAGGGGGAGGTCGTGAAAAACTGTTTTTT. This sequence encodes CASSPQTGGGREKLFF.

The chain links TRBV5-4 to TRBJ2-3; 7 bases are shared with TRBD1. The V gene's germline CDR1 is SGHNT and CDR2 YYREEE (reference sequence). CDR3 length equals 18 residues. The J segment lost 0 bases and the V segment lost 5 bases, leaving 15 bases of the junction unmatched. In DNA form, the CDR3 reads TGTGCCAGCAGGAAGGGAAAATTAGGGGGCACTAGCACAGATACGCAGTATTTT. Amino acids: CASRKGKLGGTSTDTQYF.

The sample holds a few counts of this clonotype. The chain is built from TRBV20-1 and TRBJ2-7, with D possibly being TRBD2 (5 bases). The V gene's germline CDR1 is DFQATT and CDR2 SNEGSKA (reference sequence). V lost 3 bases to trimming and J lost 2 bases, with 11 bases between them. The CDR3 loop spans 13 amino acids. CDR3 bases: TGCAGTGCTAGTGCCAGCGGCCCCTACGAGCAGTACTTC. Translating it yields CSASASGPYEQYF.

The chain couples TRBV28 to TRBJ2-3; TRBD1 aligns across 7 bases. CDR3 size: 13 residues. Trimming cost V 5 bases and J 5 bases; bases outside gene matches: 4. The germline V gene encodes CDR1 MDHEN and CDR2 SYDVKM. DNA for the CDR3: TGTGCCAGCAGTCTCCAGGGGGTAGATACGCAGTATTTT. It translates to CASSLQGVDTQYF.

This clonotype appeared many times. This sequence joins TRBV29-1 and TRBJ2-1; 9 bases align to TRBD2. The germline CDR1 and CDR2 sequences are SQVTM and ANQGSEA. The CDR3 spans 15 residues. CDR3 DNA: TGCAGTGCCCTCAGGCGTAGCGGGGGATACAATGAGCAGTTCTTC. Amino acids: CSALRRSGGYNEQFF.

The gene calls are TRBV6-2 or TRBV6-3 and TRBJ2-5; D is possibly TRBD1 or TRBD2 (5 bases each). With 11 bases removed from V and 5 bases from J, the gap between germline ends came to 15 bases. Per the germline V gene, CDR1 is MNHEY and CDR2 is SVGEGT. The CDR3 loop spans 12 amino acids. The CDR3: CAVVGDDETQYF. The DNA for the CDR3 is TGTGCCGTGGTGGGGGACGACGAGACCCAGTACTTC.

The chain recombines TRBV12-3 or TRBV12-4 with TRBJ1-5; tentatively, D is TRBD1 (6 bases). The CDR3 length is 16 residues. V was pared by 1 base and J by 9 bases, with 19 bases between. The CDR3 DNA reads as TGTGCCAGCAGTTTAGGACCCAGGGACGGGGGCCGGCCCCAGCATTTT. It encodes CASSLGPRDGGRPQHF.

On this clonotype itself: One end of the junction varies from germline; a read error may be responsible. This chain connects TRBV7-2 to TRBJ2-7; D is uncertain. The CDR3 has 14 residues. Germline V gives CDR1 SGHTA, CDR2 FQGNSA. The CDR3 sequence is CASNLGLEIDEQYF. The CDR3 coding sequence is TGTGCCAGCAACTTAGGGCTAGAAATCGACGAGCAGTACTTC.

In its sample, this clonotype was seen many times. The chain joins TRBV7-2 to TRBJ1-5; 8 nucleotides line up with TRBD1. CDR1 and CDR2 (germline): SGHTA, FQGNSA. This CDR3 is built from 15 residues. The V gene end was trimmed by 6 bases and the J gene end by 6 bases; junction bases not matched to a gene: 10. The CDR3 region is CASSDGQGLVQPQHF. The CDR3 bases are TGTGCCAGCAGTGATGGACAGGGATTAGTTCAGCCCCAGCATTTT.

In its sample, this clonotype was seen a few times. V gene TRBV12-3 or TRBV12-4 combines with J gene TRBJ2-3; TRBD2 agrees at 13 bases. This CDR3 has 19 residues. The V gene end was trimmed by 5 bases and the J gene end by 1 base; junction bases not matched to a gene: 12. CDR3 nucleotide sequence: TGTGCCAGCAGTCCACCGACCAGACTAGCGGGAGGCGGCACAGATACGCAGTATTTT. Protein product: CASSPPTRLAGGGTDTQYF.

The chain links TRBV5-4 to TRBJ1-2, with 9 bases matching TRBD1. The CDR3 extends over 13 amino acids. Germline V CDR1 and CDR2: SGHNT, YYREEE (reference sequence). V was pared by 2 bases and J by 5 bases, with 1 base of the junction left unmatched. CDR3 DNA: TGTGCCAGCAGCTTCGGGACAGGGTATGGCTACACCTTC. Protein product: CASSFGTGYGYTF.

This clonotype has a count of ten or more. The gene calls are TRBV2 and TRBJ2-1; 7 bases map to TRBD2. The V gene end was trimmed by 5 bases and the J gene end by 9 bases; junction bases not matched to a gene: 7. The CDR3 is made up of 13 amino acids. Germline V gene lookup returns CDR1 SNHLY and CDR2 FYNNEI. CDR3 protein: CASSRGSGGEQFF. As DNA, the CDR3 is TGTGCCAGCAGTCGGGGATCGGGGGGTGAGCAGTTCTTC.

V and J are TRBV29-1 and TRBJ2-3; the D is unclear. This CDR3 has 12 residues. The ends were cut back, 1 base at V and 4 bases at J, with 6 bases in the middle. Germline CDR1 and CDR2: SQVTM and ANQGSEA. Here the CDR3 DNA reads TGCAGCGTTGAAGGGGCCCCAGATACGCAGTATTTT. It translates to CSVEGAPDTQYF.

This sequence joins TRBV29-1 and TRBJ1-4, with D unresolved. This CDR3 has 14 amino acids. Per germline, CDR1 SQVTM and CDR2 ANQGSEA. The V gene lost 3 bases and the J gene lost 2 bases, with 10 bases spanning the gap. CDR3 sequence reads: CSVDLVGTNEKLFF. Written as DNA, the CDR3 is TGCAGCGTTGATCTGGTGGGGACTAATGAAAAACTGTTTTTT.

The rearrangement links TRBV11-3 to TRBJ2-7, with 9 bases that match TRBD1. Germline CDR1 is SGHNT and CDR2 is YENEEA. J lost 5 bases, V lost 1 base, and 6 bases had no gene match. CDR3 length equals 15 residues. The CDR3 bases are TGTGCCAGCAGCTTAGTAGGACAGGGGTTTCACGAGCAGTACTTC. Protein sequence: CASSLVGQGFHEQYF.

The chain uses TRBV11-2 and TRBJ1-1, with TRBD1 identical over 8 bases. Germline CDR1 and CDR2: SGHAT and FQNNGV. The V segment lost 4 bases and the J segment 8 bases; nucleotides outside the gene matches: 6. The CDR3 covers 13 residues. CDR3 sequence (DNA): TGTGCCAGCAGCTCCTTAGGGGACAGGGAAGCTTTCTTT. This encodes CASSSLGDREAFF.

The chain combines TRBV5-4 with TRBJ1-2, with 8 bases that match TRBD1. CDR1 is SGHNT, CDR2 YYREEE, per germline (reference sequence). V was pared by 5 bases and J by 10 bases, with 10 bases of the junction left unmatched. This CDR3 is built from 13 residues. CDR3: CASSIATDRAYTF. The CDR3 DNA reads as TGTGCCAGCAGTATCGCTACGGACAGGGCCTACACCTTC.